Shown below are 21 T cell receptor beta chains from a single sample sequenced in a study of T cell responses to AZD1222 COVID-19 vaccine (dated by TCRdb to the early 2020s). Library generation was performed with the immunoSEQ multiplex PCR assay. The source is immuneACCESS, and TCRdb retained only in-frame sequences with V and J called. Part of the clones is not carried over; for the studies checked, unresolved V genes explain less than half of this, and the remainder is unexplained. This sample holds about 120,000 clones; 80% to 90% were observed only once. The ten largest clonotypes hold under 2% of the sample. The sample's time point label, decoded: baseline before first vaccination. Sequenced material: peripheral blood, taken on day 0 of AZD1222 vaccination. These receptors were taken from an adult in good health.

This rearrangement joins TRBV2 to TRBJ1-6; D not certain. Trimming left V 2 bases short and J 6 bases short, with 11 bases between. Looked up from germline, CDR1 is SNHLY and CDR2 is FYNNEI. The CDR3 runs to 15 residues. The CDR3 loop is CASSENGRSNSPLHF. CDR3 DNA sequence: TGTGCCAGCAGTGAAAATGGTAGAAGTAATTCACCCCTCCACTTT.

V is TRBV9 and J is TRBJ2-7, with 8 bases lining up with TRBD2. Germline values: CDR1 SGDLS, CDR2 YYNGEE. The CDR3 covers 16 residues. Losses at the gene ends were 2 bases for V and 0 bases for J; bases not matched to a gene: 7. The CDR3, as DNA: TGTGCCAGCAGCGTTGGACTAGCCGAAAGCTCCTACGAGCAGTACTTC. The encoded protein is CASSVGLAESSYEQYF.

V and J are TRBV12-3 or TRBV12-4 and TRBJ2-1, with a possible D match to TRBD2 (5 bases). This CDR3 has 13 residues. V was pared by 3 bases and J by 8 bases, with 11 bases between. CDR3 loop: CASSLRLAHEQFF. CDR3 DNA sequence: TGTGCCAGCAGTTTGCGTCTAGCACATGAGCAGTTCTTC.

This chain uses TRBV28 with TRBJ2-5, with D tentatively TRBD2 (5 bases). Looked up from germline, CDR1 is MDHEN and CDR2 is SYDVKM. The CDR3 contains 13 residues. V lost 10 bases, J lost 5 bases, and 17 bases lay in between. The CDR3 here is CATSQEVGETQYF. As DNA, the CDR3 is TGTGCCACCAGCCAGGAGGTAGGGGAGACCCAGTACTTC.

The chain links TRBV11-2 to TRBJ2-5; tentatively, D is TRBD1 (6 bases). The germline V gene has CDR1 SGHAT and CDR2 FQNNGV. V was pared by 6 bases and J by 5 bases, with 13 bases between. This CDR3 comprises 13 residues. CDR3 protein: CASRYREWETQYF. DNA for the CDR3: TGTGCCAGCAGGTACAGGGAATGGGAGACCCAGTACTTC.

The chain recombines TRBV18 with TRBJ2-5; no firm D call. The CDR3 has 12 amino acids. Trimming pared 2 bases from V and 3 bases from J, leaving 4 bases between. CDR1 is KGHSH, CDR2 LQKENI, per germline. CDR3 sequence reads: CASSPGKETQYF. The DNA for the CDR3 is TGTGCCAGCTCACCAGGAAAAGAGACCCAGTACTTC.

This sequence joins TRBV27 and TRBJ2-7; no clear D. V gave up 2 bases and J gave up 0 bases, with 11 bases separating them. Per germline, CDR1 MNHEY and CDR2 SMNVEV (reference sequence). The length of the CDR3 is 15 residues. The chain's CDR3 is CASSLGPGPSYEQYF. The CDR3 DNA reads as TGTGCCAGCAGTTTAGGGCCCGGACCCTCCTACGAGCAGTACTTC.

The CDR3 nucleotides are TGTGCCACCAGTGATTTGGGTACCGGGGAGCTGTTTTTT. Protein sequence: CATSDLGTGELFF. The chain couples TRBV24-1 to TRBJ2-2; D remains unclear. CDR1 is KGHDR and CDR2 is SFDVKD in the germline V gene. This CDR3 spans 13 amino acids. The ends were cut back, 0 bases at V and 5 bases at J, with 3 bases in the middle.

The chain links TRBV29-1 to TRBJ1-1; possible D gene TRBD1, 6 bases. The CDR3 consists of 14 residues. V dropped 4 bases and J dropped 5 bases, with 17 bases sitting between them. Germline V gene lookup returns CDR1 SQVTM and CDR2 ANQGSEA. CDR3 amino acids: CSVAVAGRGTEAFF. The CDR3, as DNA: TGCAGCGTTGCAGTGGCTGGGAGGGGGACTGAAGCTTTCTTT.

The chain combines TRBV5-8 with TRBJ2-2; 10 nucleotides line up with TRBD2. The CDR3 spans 19 residues. The junction had 12 bases not matched to a gene; V was cut back by 4 bases and J by 0 bases. CDR1 and CDR2 from the germline V gene are SGHTS and YDEGEE. The CDR3 DNA reads TGTGCCAGCAGCCCAAGGGGGCTAGCGGGAGCTTCGAACACCGGGGAGCTGTTTTTT. Translating it yields CASSPRGLAGASNTGELFF.

The CDR3: CASSLRPGQANYGYTF. For the CDR3, the DNA is TGTGCCAGCAGTTTACGACCGGGACAGGCCAACTATGGCTACACCTTC. The chain carries TRBV6-5 and TRBJ1-2; 8 bases are shared with TRBD1. The junction had 9 bases not matched to a gene; V was cut back by 4 bases and J by 2 bases. Germline CDR1 is MNHEY and CDR2 is SVGAGI. The CDR3 spans 16 residues.

This rearrangement joins TRBV6-1 to TRBJ1-6; no clear D. The CDR3 has 15 residues. With 1 base removed from V and 0 bases from J, the gap between germline ends came to 4 bases. Per the germline V gene, CDR1 is MNHNS and CDR2 is SASEGT. CDR3 bases: TGTGCCAGCAGTGAAGTGGGCTCCTATAATTCACCCCTCCACTTT. It is translated as CASSEVGSYNSPLHF.

This clone was detected a few times. The CDR3 spells CSVGTTSSYEQYF. The CDR3 DNA follows: TGCAGCGTCGGGACAACCTCCTCCTACGAGCAGTACTTC. The chain carries TRBV29-1 and TRBJ2-7, with D possibly being TRBD1 (6 bases). Germline values: CDR1 SQVTM, CDR2 ANQGSEA. The CDR3 has 13 amino acids. The ends were cut back, 6 bases at V and 0 bases at J, with 12 bases in the middle.

The chain has TRBV30 and TRBJ1-2; perhaps TRBD1 as D (5 bases). CDR1 is GTSNPN and CDR2 is SVGIG in the germline V gene (reference sequence). The CDR3 runs to 15 residues. Trimming pared 2 bases from V and 4 bases from J, leaving 17 bases between. The CDR3 sequence is CAWSLESGFGYGYTF. The DNA of the CDR3 is TGTGCCTGGAGTCTCGAATCAGGGTTTGGCTATGGCTACACCTTC.

The gene calls are TRBV15 and TRBJ2-7; 9 bases fit TRBD2. CDR1 is LNHNV, CDR2 YYDKDF, per germline (reference sequence). There are 15 residues in the CDR3. Losses at the gene ends were 3 bases for V and 1 base for J; bases not matched to a gene: 4. The CDR3, as DNA: TGTGCCACCAGCAGGGGCGGGGGGGTTTCCTACGAGCAGTACTTC. This codes for CATSRGGGVSYEQYF.

The chain has TRBV2 and TRBJ1-6; 7 nucleotides line up with TRBD1. V lost 3 bases to trimming and J lost 5 bases; unmatched junction nucleotides: 1. The germline gives CDR1 SNHLY, CDR2 FYNNEI. The CDR3 covers 14 residues. In nucleotides, the CDR3 is TGTGCCAGCAGTGACACAGGGGATAATTCACCCCTCCACTTT. Protein sequence: CASSDTGDNSPLHF.

The chain employs TRBV5-1 and TRBJ1-1; tentative D call: TRBD1 (6 bases). The CDR3 is 16 amino acids. Deletions cut 7 bases from V and 3 bases from J, with 22 bases between. Germline V gene data show CDR1 as SGHRS and CDR2 as YFSETQ. The CDR3 region has the DNA TGCGCCAGCTTTTCCTCCCGCGGGGACACTTACACTGAAGCTTTCTTT. Translated: CASFSSRGDTYTEAFF. Full variable domain (outside the CDR3, taken from reference TRBV5-1 and TRBJ1-1): KAGVTQTPRYLIKTRGQQVTLSCSPISGHRSVSWYQQTPGQGLQFLFEYFSETQRNKGNFPGRFSGRQFSNSRSEMNVSTLELGDSALYLCASFSSRGDTYTEAFFGQGTRLTVV.

This chain connects TRBV6-2 or TRBV6-3 to TRBJ2-3; D possibly corresponds to TRBD2 (5 bases). CDR1 and CDR2 from the germline V gene are MNHEY and SVGEGT. The CDR3 runs to 12 residues. V lost 4 bases and J 6 bases, leaving 8 bases between the germline ends. The DNA for the CDR3 is TGTGCCAGCAGTTCGGAGGCGGATACGCAGTATTTT. This sequence encodes CASSSEADTQYF.

The chain joins TRBV5-4 to TRBJ1-3, with 11 bases matching TRBD1. Looked up from germline, CDR1 is SGHNT and CDR2 is YYREEE (reference sequence). Unmatched junction bases numbered 5, after V lost 5 bases and J lost 4 bases. The CDR3 consists of 15 residues. This chain's CDR3 is CASRPGTGGGNTIYF. CDR3 in DNA: TGTGCCAGCAGACCCGGGACAGGGGGAGGAAACACCATATATTTT.

The gene calls are TRBV19 and TRBJ2-7; no clear D. This CDR3 has 13 residues. Germline loops: CDR1 LNHDA, CDR2 SQIVND (reference sequence). The V gene lost 2 bases and the J gene lost 0 bases, with 5 bases spanning the gap. The chain's CDR3 is CASSITLSYEQYF. The CDR3 nucleotides read TGTGCCAGTAGTATAACACTCTCCTACGAGCAGTACTTC.

This chain links TRBV29-1 with TRBJ1-1, with 7 nucleotides matching TRBD1. Per germline, CDR1 SQVTM and CDR2 ANQGSEA. V lost 2 bases and J lost 3; bases outside the gene matches: 3. This CDR3 comprises 13 residues. In nucleotides, the CDR3 is TGCAGCGTTGAAAGGGGGCGGGACACTGAAGCTTTCTTT. Residues: CSVERGRDTEAFF.